The present entry profiles one T cell receptor beta chain with its context. Its target antigen remains unknown. No much larger clonotype is one base removed from it; base qualities were not supplied. The sample originates from a study of PD-1 blockade in classical Hodgkin lymphoma (dated by TCRdb to about 2020). With regard to the full study: Nivolumab dosing was 3 mg/kg intravenously every 2 weeks, continuing until either disease progression or unacceptable toxicity. The study used CyTOF and TCR beta sequencing to define a peripheral blood immune signature of response to PD-1 blockade in classical Hodgkin lymphoma. The research as a whole found: Baseline TCR diversity was reported to be lower in newly diagnosed patients than in healthy donors, and even lower in relapsed/refractory patients. Lower diversity was seen in patients whose nivolumab began less than 1 year after ASCT, and these patients were left out of later analyses so that immune reconstitution would not confound the results. CD4+ but not CD8+ TCR diversity rose significantly by C4D1 (p=0.0027 vs p=0.16), most apparent in complete responders (p=0.02). The study covered only a single clinical trial cohort, and the causes of the repertoire differences, possibly disease activity or prior therapy, were still not defined. Baseline diversity similar to that of newly diagnosed patients was observed in trial patients achieving complete response, whereas significantly lower diversity was observed in partial responders and progressors.

The Qiagen DNeasy kit was used to extract genomic DNA both from unsorted PBMCs and from the negatively selected CD4+ and CD8+ fractions. TCR beta CDR3 regions were amplified by immunoSEQ multiplex PCR using primers annealing to V and J segments. A synthetic immune receptor repertoire was used to minimize amplification bias, and any remaining bias was removed computationally after sequencing. On the authors' methods: Custom Python scripts were used to quantify repertoire diversity as the Shannon entropy index. Unsorted, CD4+ and CD8+ repertoires were analyzed separately, except for combined analyses in which CD4+ and CD8+ sequences were merged in silico. Clonal expansion was defined as at least a 2-fold frequency increase after treatment relative to C1D1, with a pseudocount of 0.5 for undetected baseline clones. Clones with 0 or 1 copy at C1D1 were classified as singleton clones, and clones with 2 or more copies were classified as non-singleton clones. Clones expanded in unsorted samples were labelled as CD4+, CD8+ or unknown by matching protein sequences in sorted samples from the same patient. Wilcoxon tests on paired samples were used to test diversity changes from C1D1 to C4D1. TCRdb obtained this table from immuneACCESS and retained in-frame rearrangements with V and J assigned. These tables miss some clones; where compared with another copy, unresolved V genes account for less than half of the shortfall, and the remainder is unexplained. V and J calls plus clone size are reproduced from that table; the DNA served to infer D and trimming. Here the sample has over 75,000 clones; 90% occur a single time. About 2.9% of the sample belongs to the ten largest clones.

In the paper's terms, the time point label means: cycle 4 day 1 (C4D1), after 5 to 7 weeks of nivolumab. Every trial patient had relapsed after autologous stem cell transplantation, and cohorts A, B and C differed in prior brentuximab vedotin exposure. The trial cohort was composed of over 50 patients with relapsed/refractory classical Hodgkin lymphoma, for whom complete response, partial response or progressive disease was recorded as best overall response. In the multi-cohort phase II CheckMate 205 trial, trial patients received single-agent nivolumab. Best overall response was determined by an independent review committee according to the 2007 International Working Group response criteria. Trial PBMCs were collected immediately before nivolumab initiation (C1D1) and during therapy at cycle 2 day 1 and cycle 4 day 1. Peripheral blood was collected in 8 mL Vacutainer Cell Preparation Tubes, from which PBMCs were isolated by centrifugation and then cryopreserved.

V was cut back by 1 base and J by 2 bases, leaving a gap of 15 bases between them. The germline V gene (reference sequence) gives CDR1 as SEHNR and CDR2 as FQNEAQ. Counted from cysteine to phenylalanine, this CDR3 has 17 amino acids. The DNA shown is the 51-base CDR3, in frame from base 1. Recombination linked TRBV7-9 to TRBJ1-5, with the D gene uncertain. Sequences were derived from peripheral blood mononuclear cells (PBMCs), sampled before the fourth cycle of nivolumab. This receptor was obtained from a human donor with classical Hodgkin lymphoma. The bases are TGTGCCAGCAGCTTAGTTCTTACACAGATCGGCAATCAGCCCCAGCATTTT. Its translation reads: CASSLVLTQIGNQPQHF.